The text below deals with one TCR beta chain. Its antigen is unknown. The germline CDR1 and CDR2 sequences are MNHEY and SMNVEV (reference sequence). V was shortened by 4 bases and J by 2 bases, with 13 bases between the two germline ends. CDR3 length: 15 amino acids. The record originates from a study of cytomegalovirus exposure and HLA in healthy donors. Study-wide background: An early data release held around 80 million unique TCRs from HLA-typed donors. The Caucasian-associated ancestry cluster contained more than 75% of the approximately 400 genotyped donors.

Overall study results and limits: In a later analysis, a missense DCLRE1C variant was linked to TCR beta V- and J-gene trimming. Confirmation was obtained in vitro that a few CMV-associated chains are specific for CMV antigens.

Vbeta (60) and Jbeta (13) primers were used in the PCR. Using immunoSEQ multiplex PCR, the repertoire was profiled, and TCRdb retains in-frame clones only, with some absent. Of about 100,000 clones detected, roughly 70% appear once; the ten largest clones hold more than 15%. The rearrangement uses TRBV27 and TRBJ2-3, with TRBD1 as a possible D gene (5 bases). Sequencing was performed on PBMCs. This receptor was identified in a woman under 30 in good health and CMV-seropositive. DNA of the CDR3: TGTGCCAGCAGTTGGGGCCTCGCTTCCACAGATACGCAGTATTTT. This codes for CASSWGLASTDTQYF.